This TCR beta chain appears in the sequencing data of a study of Ad26.COV2.S vaccination and SARS-CoV-2 variants. Generated by immunoSEQ multiplex PCR, the TCRdb table keeps only in-frame clones and is missing some. The table lists about 400,000 clones, around 92% of them singletons. As for treatment: roughly 19 received Ad26.COV2.S at low or high dose, single or two shots; 5 received placebo; per-sample allocation not given. Following the first vaccine or placebo injection, samples were taken on day 63. V gave up 4 bases and J gave up 2 bases; unmatched junction bases: 6. This CDR3 has 16 residues. Per germline, CDR1 MNHEY and CDR2 SMNVEV (reference sequence).

The rearrangement uses TRBV27 and TRBJ2-1; 9 nucleotides line up with TRBD1. The specimen was peripheral blood, collected in a trial of Ad26.COV2.S vaccine versus placebo. The origin of this receptor is a person aged 18-65 years who received the Ad26.COV2.S COVID-19 vaccine or a placebo. The CDR3 DNA is TGTGCCAGCAGTTCGTTGGGACAGGGACCCTACAATGAGCAGTTCTTC. Its translation is CASSSLGQGPYNEQFF.